Listed here are 32 T cell receptor beta chains from one sample, sequenced in a study of vaccination effects on CD4 cells after COVID-19. The data were produced by immunoSEQ multiplex PCR, yet TCRdb's version contains in-frame clones alone and is incomplete. The sample lists about 41,000 clones; more than 60% were seen once. Prior to sequencing, the ViraFEST assay stimulated PBMC with viral peptide pools, which expanded the antigen-specific CD4+ T cells. CD4+ T cell isolation took place after less than 13 days of culture. None of these healthy vaccinees had been infected with SARS-CoV-2 before vaccination. These TCRs' antigens remain unknown. Specimen: CD4+ T cells from PBMCs cultured with HCoV-OC43 spike peptides, collected before COVID-19 vaccination. Subset described: HCoV-OC43 spike overlapping peptide pool stimulation. All receptors come from a human donor who received a COVID-19 vaccine.

This clone was observed a handful of times. The chain is built from TRBV5-1 and TRBJ1-2; the match to TRBD1 covers 7 bases. Germline CDR1 reads SGHRS; CDR2 reads YFSETQ. V lost 4 bases, J lost 5 bases, and 11 bases stayed unmatched. CDR3 length equals 15 residues. The CDR3 sequence is CASSLGDSASYGYTF. Written as DNA, the CDR3 is TGCGCCAGCAGCCTAGGGGACAGCGCCTCATATGGCTACACCTTC.

The rearrangement links TRBV12-3 or TRBV12-4 to TRBJ1-1; unclear D gene. Between the trimmed V and J ends, which lost 2 bases and 1 base, there was a span of 5 bases. The CDR3 runs to 13 residues. CDR3 sequence reads: CASSLLENTEAFF. CDR3 DNA sequence: TGTGCCAGCAGTTTACTGGAGAACACTGAAGCTTTCTTT.

This clone was observed a few times. The chain employs TRBV19 and TRBJ1-5; TRBD1 is a possible D gene (6 bases). Per the germline V gene, CDR1 is LNHDA and CDR2 is SQIVND (reference sequence). This CDR3 has 12 amino acids. Between the trimmed V and J ends, which lost 10 bases and 6 bases, there was a span of 13 bases. The chain's CDR3 is CATTTGTQPQHF. The CDR3 DNA reads as TGTGCCACAACGACAGGTACTCAGCCCCAGCATTTT.

V is TRBV10-3 and J is TRBJ2-5; no clear D. From germline, CDR1 is ENHRY and CDR2 SYGVKD. This CDR3 has 13 residues. Trimming pared 0 bases from V and 5 bases from J, leaving 7 bases between. The CDR3: CAISESPGETQYF. DNA of the CDR3: TGTGCCATCAGTGAGTCACCCGGGGAGACCCAGTACTTC.

CDR3 region: CASRFKGGSTGELFF. The CDR3, as DNA: TGTGCCAGCAGATTTAAGGGGGGGTCTACCGGGGAGCTGTTTTTT. The chain recombines TRBV5-6 with TRBJ2-2, with D tentatively TRBD2 (7 bases). Between the trimmed V and J ends, which lost 5 bases and 5 bases, there was a span of 16 bases. This CDR3 has 15 residues. The V gene's germline CDR1 is SGHDT and CDR2 YYEEEE. The entire variable domain, with the rest obtained from reference TRBV5-6 and TRBJ2-2, is as follows: DAGVTQSPTHLIKTRGQQVTLRCSPKSGHDTVSWYQQALGQGPQFIFQYYEEEERQRGNFPDRFSGHQFPNYSSELNVNALLLGDSALYLCASRFKGGSTGELFFGEGSRLTVL.

The V gene is TRBV4-1, the J gene TRBJ1-2; D call uncertain. Germline V gene data show CDR1 as MGHRA and CDR2 as YSYEKL. The CDR3 runs 12 residues. Between the trimmed V and J ends, which lost 0 bases and 7 bases, there was a span of 6 bases. CDR3 coding DNA: TGCGCCAGCAGCCAAGATTATGGTGGCTACACCTTC. Amino acids: CASSQDYGGYTF.

In this sample, this clone turned up once. The rearrangement links TRBV18 to TRBJ2-1; TRBD1 might be the D (5 bases). There are 15 residues in the CDR3. V gave up 4 bases and J gave up 7 bases, with 17 bases separating them. In germline, CDR1 is KGHSH, CDR2 LQKENI. In DNA form, the CDR3 reads TGTGCCAGCTCACTCGGGCCCAAAGGGGCGAATGAGCAGTTCTTC. This sequence encodes CASSLGPKGANEQFF.

The chain links TRBV27 to TRBJ1-5; 7 nucleotides match TRBD1. This CDR3 region has 15 residues. The germline V gene encodes CDR1 MNHEY and CDR2 SMNVEV (reference sequence). V was pared by 3 bases and J by 2 bases, with 4 bases of the junction left unmatched. DNA for the CDR3: TGTGCCAGCAGTTTTACCGGGACAGGCAATCAGCCCCAGCATTTT. This encodes CASSFTGTGNQPQHF.

This rearrangement joins TRBV18 to TRBJ1-2; TRBD1 might be the D (5 bases). Deletions cut 5 bases from V and 3 bases from J, with 7 bases between. The CDR3 contains 12 residues. In germline, CDR1 is KGHSH, CDR2 LQKENI. CDR3 DNA: TGTGCCAGCTCAGTGGGGGACTATGGCTACACCTTC. It is translated as CASSVGDYGYTF.

V is TRBV28 and J is TRBJ2-7; TRBD1 agrees at 7 bases. In germline, CDR1 is MDHEN, CDR2 SYDVKM. V lost 1 base to trimming and J lost 3 bases; unmatched junction nucleotides: 3. The CDR3 contains 14 residues. CDR3 sequence (DNA): TGTGCCAGCAGTTTATCCCACAGGGGCTACGAGCAGTACTTC. It translates to CASSLSHRGYEQYF.

The chain joins TRBV4-2 to TRBJ2-3; 9 bases are a match to TRBD2. The CDR3 runs to 15 residues. The germline V gene has CDR1 LGHNA and CDR2 YNFKEQ. V lost 3 bases, J lost 6 bases, and 7 bases stayed unmatched. The CDR3 region has the DNA TGTGCCAGCAGCCAGAGGGGCGGGGGGGACGATACGCAGTATTTT. It specifies CASSQRGGGDDTQYF.

The V gene is TRBV27, the J gene TRBJ1-5, with D tentatively TRBD1 (5 bases). Trimming took off 2 bases at V and 5 bases at J, with 13 bases between the two ends. Germline CDR1 and CDR2: MNHEY and SMNVEV (reference sequence). This CDR3 spans 15 amino acids. Written as DNA, the CDR3 is TGTGCCAGCAGTTTAGGAGTTTGGGGGGATCAGCCCCAGCATTTT. It yields the protein CASSLGVWGDQPQHF.

This clone has more than one count but fewer than ten. V gene TRBV25-1 combines with J gene TRBJ2-1; D possibly corresponds to TRBD2 (6 bases). This CDR3 contains 15 residues. V gave up 2 bases and J gave up 0 bases, with 8 bases separating them. Germline CDR1 and CDR2: MGHDK and SYGVNS. The chain's CDR3 is CASSETGGSYNEQFF. The CDR3 coding sequence is TGTGCCAGCAGTGAAACCGGGGGCTCCTACAATGAGCAGTTCTTC.

This clone was seen once. The gene calls are TRBV15 and TRBJ1-3, with TRBD1 as a possible D gene (6 bases). The CDR3 totals 14 residues. The germline V and J ends were trimmed by 0 bases and 3 bases, with 6 bases remaining between them. Germline CDR1 and CDR2: LNHNV and YYDKDF (reference sequence). CDR3 DNA sequence: TGTGCCACCAGCAGAGACAGGGGTGGAAACACCATATATTTT. Translating it yields CATSRDRGGNTIYF.

V gene TRBV18 combines with J gene TRBJ1-5; 8 bases match TRBD1. This CDR3 is built from 15 residues. V lost 2 bases to trimming and J lost 6 bases; unmatched junction nucleotides: 6. CDR1 KGHSH and CDR2 LQKENI come from the germline V gene. CDR3 coding DNA: TGTGCCAGCTCACCATCAGGGGGCGAGGGTCAGCCCCAGCATTTT. Translating gives CASSPSGGEGQPQHF.

CDR3 nucleotides: TGTGCCAGCTCACCAGGGAACCCTTTAAGCAATCAGCCCCAGCATTTT. Amino acid sequence: CASSPGNPLSNQPQHF. The chain uses TRBV18 and TRBJ1-5, with no clear D. CDR3 size: 16 residues. V shed 2 bases and J shed 1 base, with 12 bases lying between them. In germline, CDR1 is KGHSH, CDR2 LQKENI.

This clone is a singleton in its sample. The genes are TRBV7-2 and TRBJ2-7; TRBD2 aligns across 8 bases. The junction had 9 bases not matched to a gene; V was cut back by 0 bases and J by 5 bases. CDR3 length: 16 residues. Germline V CDR1 and CDR2: SGHTA, FQGNSA. As DNA, the CDR3 is TGTGCCAGCAGCTTAGCGCCCACTAGCGGACTGGACGAGCAGTACTTC. Translating gives CASSLAPTSGLDEQYF. The variable domain in full, with the rest retrieved from reference TRBV7-2 and TRBJ2-7, is GAGVSQSPSNKVTEKGKDVELRCDPISGHTALYWYRQSLGQGLEFLIYFQGNSAPDKSGLPSDRFSAERTGGSVSTLTIQRTQQEDSAVYLCASSLAPTSGLDEQYFGPGTRLTVT.

This rearrangement joins TRBV27 to TRBJ1-6; 9 bases line up with TRBD1. V shed 8 bases, J shed 5 bases, and the junction held 4 bases outside the gene matches. The CDR3 length is 14 residues. In germline, CDR1 is MNHEY, CDR2 SMNVEV (reference sequence). The CDR3, as DNA: TGTGCCAGCGGACAGGGGATTCATAATTCACCCCTCCACTTT. Residues: CASGQGIHNSPLHF.

J is TRBJ1-2 and V is TRBV7-9; D gene unclear. Germline V gives CDR1 SEHNR, CDR2 FQNEAQ (reference sequence). V lost 5 bases to trimming and J lost 5 bases, with 12 bases between them. The CDR3 is 13 amino acids. Written as DNA, the CDR3 is TGTGCCAGCAGCCCTCCCACCTGGTATGGCTACACCTTC. This encodes CASSPPTWYGYTF.

The chain couples TRBV5-1 to TRBJ2-3, with TRBD2 matching over 8 bases. Trimming took 4 bases from V and 0 from J; bases not matched to a gene: 4. The CDR3 is made up of 15 amino acids. Per germline, CDR1 SGHRS and CDR2 YFSETQ. The CDR3 is CASSPERGSTDTQYF. CDR3 sequence (DNA): TGCGCCAGCAGCCCCGAGCGGGGGAGCACAGATACGCAGTATTTT. The full variable domain, its missing parts supplied by reference TRBV5-1 and TRBJ2-3, is KAGVTQTPRYLIKTRGQQVTLSCSPISGHRSVSWYQQTPGQGLQFLFEYFSETQRNKGNFPGRFSGRQFSNSRSEMNVSTLELGDSALYLCASSPERGSTDTQYFGPGTRLTVL.

This clone appeared once. The chain employs TRBV4-3 and TRBJ1-1, with a weak D call TRBD1 (6 bases). CDR1 and CDR2 from the germline V gene are LGHNA and YSLEER. The CDR3 runs to 16 residues. With 3 bases removed from V and 1 base from J, the gap between germline ends came to 15 bases. The CDR3 DNA follows: TGCGCCAGCAGCCAGCATTTCAGGGGTGAGAACACTGAAGCTTTCTTT. Its protein product is CASSQHFRGENTEAFF.

This clone was counted a few times. The genes are TRBV30 and TRBJ2-7; D perhaps matches TRBD1 (6 bases). CDR1 GTSNPN and CDR2 SVGIG come from the germline V gene (reference sequence). The V and J ends lost 1 base and 11 bases respectively, with 9 bases between them. CDR3 length: 10 amino acids. CDR3 coding DNA: TGTGCCTGGAGTGACGGGACAAAGTACTTC. It codes for CAWSDGTKYF.

The rearrangement joins TRBV3-1 (or the pseudogene TRBV3-2) to TRBJ2-7; TRBD2 agrees at 8 bases. The CDR3 is 16 amino acids. J was trimmed by 2 bases and V by 1 base; bases with no gene match: 7. Per germline, CDR1 LGHDT and CDR2 YNNKEL (reference sequence). CDR3 bases: TGTGCCAGCAGCCAAGTTTTGCTAGCGGGTACCTACGAGCAGTACTTC. It codes for CASSQVLLAGTYEQYF.

In its sample, this clone was seen a few times. This chain connects TRBV24-1 to TRBJ1-5; D gene uncertain. Germline-derived CDR1 and CDR2 are KGHDR and SFDVKD. CDR3 length: 16 amino acids. Trimming took 3 bases from V and 0 from J, leaving 11 bases between them. As DNA, the CDR3 is TGTGCCACCAGTGATGTCACCGCAGTTAGCAATCAGCCCCAGCATTTT. The encoded protein is CATSDVTAVSNQPQHF.

This clone was detected a few times. V and J are TRBV28 and TRBJ2-7, with D possibly being TRBD1 (5 bases). The CDR3 contains 12 residues. Germline V CDR1 and CDR2: MDHEN, SYDVKM. V lost 5 bases and J lost 5, with 10 bases in between. The CDR3 DNA sequence: TGTGCCAGCAGTACCCAGGGAAACGAGCAGTACTTC. It encodes CASSTQGNEQYF.

The CDR3 bases are TGTGCCAGCAGCGTAGGGGGACATCCGAGCTCTGGAAACACCATATATTTT. Residues: CASSVGGHPSSGNTIYF. The chain recombines TRBV9 with TRBJ1-3; D is perhaps TRBD1 (6 bases). This CDR3 has 17 amino acids. Germline V gene data show CDR1 as SGDLS and CDR2 as YYNGEE. Trimming removed 0 bases from V and 0 bases from J, with 13 bases in between. Based on the CDR3 plus reference TRBV9 and TRBJ1-3, the full variable domain is DSGVTQTPKHLITATGQRVTLRCSPRSGDLSVYWYQQSLDQGLQFLIQYYNGEERAKGNILERFSAQQFPDLHSELNLSSLELGDSALYFCASSVGGHPSSGNTIYFGEGSWLTVV.

The CDR3: CASSFRGAHETQYF. Written as DNA, the CDR3 is TGTGCCAGCAGCTTTAGGGGGGCCCACGAGACCCAGTACTTC. This rearrangement joins TRBV11-2 to TRBJ2-5; either TRBD1 or TRBD2 may fit D (6 bases each). The V end was cut by 3 bases, the J end by 5 bases, with 13 bases between. This CDR3 has 14 residues. Germline CDR1 and CDR2: SGHAT and FQNNGV. The full variable domain, its missing parts supplied by reference TRBV11-2 and TRBJ2-5, is EAGVAQSPRYKIIEKRQSVAFWCNPISGHATLYWYQQILGQGPKLLIQFQNNGVVDDSQLPKDRFSAERLKGVDSTLKIQPAKLEDSAVYLCASSFRGAHETQYFGPGTRLLVL.

The rearrangement joins TRBV7-9 to TRBJ1-2, with 12 nucleotides matching TRBD1. This CDR3 spans 14 amino acids. Unmatched junction bases numbered 4, after V lost 4 bases and J lost 7 bases. Germline lookup yields CDR1 SEHNR and CDR2 FQNEAQ (reference sequence). The CDR3 here is CASSSGQGASGYTF. The CDR3 DNA is TGTGCCAGCAGCTCGGGACAGGGGGCCTCTGGCTACACCTTC.

The chain is built from TRBV12-3 or TRBV12-4 and TRBJ2-7; 7 nucleotides line up with TRBD2. J gave up 9 bases and V 4 bases, and 9 bases lay outside the gene matches. This CDR3 has 13 residues. The CDR3: CASSSGGGLAQYF. The CDR3 coding sequence is TGTGCCAGCAGTTCCGGGGGAGGGCTCGCGCAGTACTTC.

The chain couples TRBV2 to TRBJ1-3, with TRBD1 as a possible D gene (5 bases). The V gene's germline CDR1 is SNHLY and CDR2 FYNNEI. V shed 2 bases and J shed 0 bases, with 11 bases lying between them. The CDR3 spans 16 residues. CDR3 sequence: CASSETGGYSGNTIYF. CDR3 DNA: TGTGCCAGCAGTGAAACAGGAGGCTACTCTGGAAACACCATATATTTT.

The genes are TRBV7-2 and TRBJ2-2; D gene unclear. The germline gives CDR1 SGHTA, CDR2 FQGNSA. Trimming shortened V by 2 bases and J by 4 bases, and 8 bases separated the two germline ends. The CDR3 consists of 14 residues. Here the CDR3 DNA reads TGTGCCAGCAGCTTACTCATGGGCACCGGGGAGCTGTTTTTT. Translation: CASSLLMGTGELFF.

V usage is TRBV18 and J usage is TRBJ2-4; D is undetermined. CDR3 size: 15 residues. The germline CDR1 and CDR2 sequences are KGHSH and LQKENI. V lost 2 bases to trimming and J lost 0 bases, with 8 bases between them. The CDR3 spells CASSPVGVAKNIQYF. CDR3 DNA: TGTGCCAGCTCACCAGTCGGAGTAGCCAAAAACATTCAGTACTTC.